What follows are 18 T cell receptor beta chains derived from one specimen sequenced in a study of regulatory T cells in long-lasting Graves disease. HTBI primers from iRepertoire and Arm-PCR of CDR3 regions yielded the TCR beta libraries. Each CDR3 protein gets one entry after TCRdb re-called the multiplex PCR reads with MiXCR. The repertoire includes hundreds of thousands of distinct CDR3 sequences, approximately 21% of them detected once, and roughly 7% sits in the top ten. As for time point: persistent/refractory GD, antithyroid drugs over 5 years with positive TRAb. Making the TCR library involved RNA that had been extracted from PBMCs. The source was peripheral blood mononuclear cells (PBMCs), collected when the disease was refractory, from a patient treated with antithyroid drugs. The receptors were gathered from a female donor with Graves disease.

This clonotype was seen only a few times. V is TRBV3-1 and J is TRBJ2-4, with TRBD1 matching over 9 bases. V shed 4 bases, J shed 8 bases, and the junction held 9 bases outside the gene matches. The germline gives CDR1 LGHDT, CDR2 YNNKEL (reference sequence). This CDR3 is 15 amino acids long. DNA of the CDR3: TGTGCCAGCAGCCCATCGGGACAGGGTTCGTACATTCAGTACTTC. This translates into CASSPSGQGSYIQYF.

The chain has TRBV6-1 and TRBJ2-7; D possibly corresponds to TRBD2 (6 bases). Between the trimmed V and J ends, which lost 6 bases and 5 bases, there was a span of 14 bases. Germline values: CDR1 MNHNS, CDR2 SASEGT. This CDR3 spans 13 amino acids. CDR3 sequence: CASSPAGMDEQYF. The CDR3 nucleotides read TGTGCCAGCAGCCCCGCGGGGATGGACGAGCAGTACTTC.

This clonotype was counted many times. The V gene is TRBV6-1, the J gene TRBJ1-5; D remains unclear. The V gene's germline CDR1 is MNHNS and CDR2 SASEGT. With 3 bases removed from V and 4 bases from J, the gap between germline ends came to 7 bases. The CDR3 runs to 13 residues. The CDR3 DNA reads TGTGCCAGCAGTGATCGGCGAAATCAGCCCCAGCATTTT. It codes for CASSDRRNQPQHF.

The CDR3 DNA follows: TGTGCCAGCACCTCCGGACTAGCCAAAAACATTCAGTACTTC. This codes for CASTSGLAKNIQYF. The V gene is TRBV27, the J gene TRBJ2-4; tentatively, D is TRBD2 (5 bases). The CDR3 runs 14 residues. The V gene's germline CDR1 is MNHEY and CDR2 SMNVEV (reference sequence). V gave up 7 bases and J gave up 0 bases, with 10 bases separating them.

The chain couples TRBV3-1 to TRBJ2-7; 11 bases are shared with TRBD1. This CDR3 comprises 15 residues. The V and J ends lost 4 bases and 2 bases, in that order; junction bases with no gene match: 4. CDR1 is LGHDT, CDR2 YNNKEL, per germline (reference sequence). CDR3 sequence: CASSPWDRGTYEQYF. CDR3 sequence (DNA): TGTGCCAGCAGCCCCTGGGACAGGGGGACCTACGAGCAGTACTTC.

This clonotype was observed many times. The rearrangement joins TRBV28 to TRBJ2-7, with TRBD1 identical over 7 bases. Germline CDR1 MDHEN, CDR2 SYDVKM. This CDR3 is 14 amino acids long. V was pared by 3 bases and J by 4 bases, with 6 bases of the junction left unmatched. The CDR3 region has the DNA TGTGCCAGCAGTTTCCACAGGGGCGGTTACGAGCAGTACTTC. Translation: CASSFHRGGYEQYF.

At least ten counts were recorded for this clonotype. The gene calls are TRBV10-3 and TRBJ1-1, with 11 bases identical to TRBD1. The CDR3 has 14 residues. CDR1 and CDR2 from the germline V gene are ENHRY and SYGVKD. V lost 2 bases to trimming and J lost 4 bases; unmatched junction nucleotides: 0. In nucleotides, the CDR3 is TGTGCCATCAGTGAGGGGACAGGGGGCACTGAAGCTTTCTTT. Translation gives CAISEGTGGTEAFF.

The rearrangement joins TRBV20-1 to TRBJ1-5, with TRBD1 as a possible D gene (6 bases). Germline CDR1 and CDR2: DFQATT and SNEGSKA (reference sequence). This CDR3 is built from 14 residues. The V end was cut by 2 bases, the J end by 5 bases, with 13 bases between. The CDR3 reads CSARTTGRHQPQHF. CDR3 DNA sequence: TGCAGTGCTAGAACAACAGGGCGACATCAGCCCCAGCATTTT.

This clonotype was seen repeatedly, ten times or more. This rearrangement joins TRBV11-2 to TRBJ2-7; D gene uncertain. CDR1 and CDR2 from the germline V gene are SGHAT and FQNNGV. V lost 3 bases and J 0 bases, leaving 12 bases between the germline ends. The CDR3 covers 15 residues. CDR3 bases: TGTGCCAGCAGCTTCGGGTCGGCTAGCTCCTACGAGCAGTACTTC. The encoded protein is CASSFGSASSYEQYF.

This clonotype has a count of ten or more. V gene TRBV28 combines with J gene TRBJ1-4, with 7 bases lining up with TRBD1. Trimming cost V 4 bases and J 8 bases; bases outside gene matches: 7. The CDR3 loop spans 14 amino acids. CDR1 and CDR2 from the germline V gene are MDHEN and SYDVKM. In nucleotides, the CDR3 is TGTGCCAGCAGTTCAGGGGGTCGAGAAGAAAAACTGTTTTTT. This sequence encodes CASSSGGREEKLFF.

The chain combines TRBV6-1 with TRBJ2-1; D gene ambiguous. There are 14 residues in the CDR3. Trimming removed 3 bases at V and 4 bases at J, with 10 bases between. The germline gives CDR1 MNHNS, CDR2 SASEGT. CDR3: CASSDTRAYNEQFF. The CDR3 DNA reads as TGTGCCAGCAGTGATACCCGGGCGTACAATGAGCAGTTCTTC.

V is TRBV10-3 and J is TRBJ1-1, with 7 bases that match TRBD1. The CDR3 contains 14 residues. J gave up 1 base and V 11 bases, and 10 bases lay outside the gene matches. CDR1 and CDR2 from the germline V gene are ENHRY and SYGVKD. CDR3 protein: CAVNTGQTNTEAFF. The CDR3 nucleotides are TGTGCCGTCAATACGGGACAGACGAACACTGAAGCTTTCTTT.

This clonotype appeared many times. The gene calls are TRBV6-1 and TRBJ1-5; D gene uncertain. V lost 7 bases to trimming and J lost 3 bases, with 13 bases between them. Germline lookup yields CDR1 MNHNS and CDR2 SASEGT. The CDR3 consists of 14 residues. The CDR3 coding sequence is TGTGCCAGCACAATAGACGGAAACAATCAGCCCCAGCATTTT. Translated: CASTIDGNNQPQHF.

This clonotype has at least ten counts. The rearrangement joins TRBV10-1 to TRBJ1-1, with D hard to call. The ends were cut back, 8 bases at V and 3 bases at J, with 10 bases in the middle. The CDR3 contains 12 residues. Germline loops: CDR1 WNHNN, CDR2 SYGVQD (reference sequence). The CDR3 loop is CASAGSDTEAFF. The CDR3 nucleotides read TGCGCCAGCGCGGGGAGTGACACTGAAGCTTTCTTT.

V usage is TRBV11-3 and J usage is TRBJ2-2; D might be TRBD2 (6 bases). The CDR3 extends over 15 amino acids. Germline CDR1 SGHNT, CDR2 YENEEA. V dropped 6 bases and J dropped 7 bases, with 18 bases sitting between them. The CDR3 region has the DNA TGTGCCAGCAGACCTCGTGGGGGGAATGGCGGGGAGCTGTTTTTT. Encoded protein: CASRPRGGNGGELFF.

The chain joins TRBV5-1 to TRBJ1-5; a possible D gene is TRBD1 (5 bases). Between the trimmed V and J ends, which lost 0 bases and 8 bases, there was a span of 15 bases. Germline loops: CDR1 SGHRS, CDR2 YFSETQ. The CDR3 runs 15 residues. The CDR3 here is CASSLAGGLGKPQHF. CDR3 in DNA: TGCGCCAGCAGCTTGGCCGGGGGATTGGGGAAGCCCCAGCATTTT.

This clonotype was found many times. The gene calls are TRBV6-1 and TRBJ1-4; no definite D call. Germline V gives CDR1 MNHNS, CDR2 SASEGT. The V gene lost 3 bases and the J gene lost 4 bases, with 6 bases spanning the gap. The CDR3 runs to 13 residues. The CDR3 nucleotides are TGTGCCAGCAGTGACAGCAGTAATGAAAAACTGTTTTTT. It specifies CASSDSSNEKLFF.

This clonotype occurred many times. This rearrangement joins TRBV12-3 or TRBV12-4 to TRBJ1-2; D is unclear. This CDR3 is 12 amino acids long. Trimming took 4 bases from V and 3 from J, leaving 6 bases between them. The chain's CDR3 is CASSWQHYGYTF. In DNA form, the CDR3 reads TGTGCCAGCAGTTGGCAGCACTATGGCTACACCTTC.